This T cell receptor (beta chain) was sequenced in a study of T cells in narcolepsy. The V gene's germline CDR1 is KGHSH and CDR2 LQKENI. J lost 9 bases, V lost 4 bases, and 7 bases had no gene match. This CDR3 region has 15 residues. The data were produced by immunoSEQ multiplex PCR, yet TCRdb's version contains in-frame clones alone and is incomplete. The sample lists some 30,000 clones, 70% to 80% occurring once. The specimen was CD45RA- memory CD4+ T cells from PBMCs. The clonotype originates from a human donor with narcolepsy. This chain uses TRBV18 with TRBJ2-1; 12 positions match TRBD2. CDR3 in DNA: TGTGCCAGCTCACAGACTAGCGGGAGAGGTACTGAGCAGTTCTTC. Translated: CASSQTSGRGTEQFF.